The present TCR beta chain was sequenced within a study of shared clonotypes between healthy human individuals. The overall study: Each donor had three CD4 naive, three CD4 memory, two CD8 naive and one CD8 memory plate. Study outcomes and limitations: Larger richness was generally estimated for naive than memory subsets.

Genomic DNA (from each subset) was split evenly across several immunoSEQ plates. Repertoires were generated with immunoSEQ multiplex PCR, while TCRdb's copy carries only in-frame clones and drops some. This sample has more than 2,000,000 clones, with 85% to 95% found just once. V was pared by 2 bases and J by 9 bases, with 8 bases between. Germline CDR1 GTSNPN, CDR2 SVGIG (reference sequence). This CDR3 spans 12 amino acids. This clone was seen a single time. Its antigen is as yet unknown. Sequenced input: naive CD4+ T cells from PBMCs. Described subset: CD45RA+ positively selected. The chain uses TRBV30 and TRBJ1-6; D not resolved. This clonotype was obtained from a man aged 18-30 years in good health. Some clones in this sample may be carry-over from other donors' samples. CDR3 region: CAWSIQLSPLHF. The CDR3 nucleotides are TGTGCCTGGAGTATCCAGCTTTCACCCCTCCACTTT.